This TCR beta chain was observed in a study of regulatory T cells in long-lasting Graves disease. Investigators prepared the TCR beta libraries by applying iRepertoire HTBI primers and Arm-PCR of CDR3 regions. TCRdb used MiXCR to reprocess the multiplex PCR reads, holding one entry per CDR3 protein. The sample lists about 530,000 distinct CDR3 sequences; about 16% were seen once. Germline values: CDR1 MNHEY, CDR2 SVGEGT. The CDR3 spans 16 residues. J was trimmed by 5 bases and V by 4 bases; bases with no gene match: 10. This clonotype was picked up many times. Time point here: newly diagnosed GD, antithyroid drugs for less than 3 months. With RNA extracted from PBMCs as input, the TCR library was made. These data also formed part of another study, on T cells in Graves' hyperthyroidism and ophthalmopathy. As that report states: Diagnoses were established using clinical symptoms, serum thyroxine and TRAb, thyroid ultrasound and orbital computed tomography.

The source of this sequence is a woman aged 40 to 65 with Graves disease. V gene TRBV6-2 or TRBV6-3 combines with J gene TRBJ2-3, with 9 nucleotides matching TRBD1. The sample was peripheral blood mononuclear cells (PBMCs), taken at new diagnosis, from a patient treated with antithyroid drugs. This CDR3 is CASSSIPGTGKDTQYF. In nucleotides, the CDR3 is TGTGCCAGCAGTTCGATTCCCGGGACAGGGAAAGATACGCAGTATTTT.